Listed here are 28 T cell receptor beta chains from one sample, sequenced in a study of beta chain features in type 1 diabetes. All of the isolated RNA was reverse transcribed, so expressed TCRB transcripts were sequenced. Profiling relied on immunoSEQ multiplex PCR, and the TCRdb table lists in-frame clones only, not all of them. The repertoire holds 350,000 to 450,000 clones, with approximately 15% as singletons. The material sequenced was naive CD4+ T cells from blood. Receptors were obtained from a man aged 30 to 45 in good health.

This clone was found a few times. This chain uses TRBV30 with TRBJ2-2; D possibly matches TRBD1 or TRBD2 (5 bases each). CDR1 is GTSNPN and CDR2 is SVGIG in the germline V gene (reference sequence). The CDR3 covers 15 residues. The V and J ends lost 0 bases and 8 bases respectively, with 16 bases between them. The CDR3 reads CAWSVSRDGRGELFF. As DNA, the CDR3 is TGTGCCTGGAGTGTTTCGAGGGACGGTCGTGGGGAGCTGTTTTTT.

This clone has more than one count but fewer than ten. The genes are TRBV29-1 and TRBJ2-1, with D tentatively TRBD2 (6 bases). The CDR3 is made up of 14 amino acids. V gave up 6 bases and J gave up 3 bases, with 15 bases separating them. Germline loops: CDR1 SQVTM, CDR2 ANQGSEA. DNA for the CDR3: TGCAGCGTCTCACCGGTGGGAGGCTACAATGAGCAGTTCTTC. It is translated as CSVSPVGGYNEQFF.

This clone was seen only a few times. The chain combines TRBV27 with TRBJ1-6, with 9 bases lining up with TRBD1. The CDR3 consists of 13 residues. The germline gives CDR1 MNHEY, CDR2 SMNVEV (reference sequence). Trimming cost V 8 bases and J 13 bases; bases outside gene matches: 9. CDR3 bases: TGTGCCAGCTCCCGGGACAGGGACTTTCCCCTCCACTTT. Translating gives CASSRDRDFPLHF.

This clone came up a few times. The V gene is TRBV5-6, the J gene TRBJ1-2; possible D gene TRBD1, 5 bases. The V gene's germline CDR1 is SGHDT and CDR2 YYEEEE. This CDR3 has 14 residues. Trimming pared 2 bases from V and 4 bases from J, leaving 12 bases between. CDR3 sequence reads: CASSLEGRVYGYTF. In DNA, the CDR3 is TGTGCCAGCAGCTTAGAGGGCAGGGTCTATGGCTACACCTTC.

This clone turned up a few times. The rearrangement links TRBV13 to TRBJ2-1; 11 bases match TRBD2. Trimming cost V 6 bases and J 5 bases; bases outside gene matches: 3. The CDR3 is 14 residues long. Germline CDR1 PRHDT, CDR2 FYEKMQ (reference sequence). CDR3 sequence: CASRRGLADNEQFF. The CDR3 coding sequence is TGTGCCAGCAGAAGGGGACTAGCGGACAATGAGCAGTTCTTC.

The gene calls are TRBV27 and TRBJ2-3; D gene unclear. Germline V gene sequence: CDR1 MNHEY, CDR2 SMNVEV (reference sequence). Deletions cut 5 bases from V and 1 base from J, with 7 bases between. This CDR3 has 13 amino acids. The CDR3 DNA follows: TGTGCCAGCAGTCACTCTGGCACAGATACGCAGTATTTT. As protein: CASSHSGTDTQYF.

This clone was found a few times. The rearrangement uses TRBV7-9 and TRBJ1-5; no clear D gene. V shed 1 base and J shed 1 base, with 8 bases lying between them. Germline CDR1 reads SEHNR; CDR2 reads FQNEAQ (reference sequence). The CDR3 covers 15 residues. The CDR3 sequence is CASSLEGLSNQPQHF. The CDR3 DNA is TGTGCCAGCAGCTTAGAAGGGCTCAGCAATCAGCCCCAGCATTTT.

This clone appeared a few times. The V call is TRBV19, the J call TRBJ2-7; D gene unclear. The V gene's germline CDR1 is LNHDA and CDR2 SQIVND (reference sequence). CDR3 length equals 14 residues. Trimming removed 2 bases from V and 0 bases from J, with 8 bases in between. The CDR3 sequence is CASSILGSSYEQYF. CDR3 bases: TGTGCCAGTAGTATACTCGGTTCCTCCTACGAGCAGTACTTC.

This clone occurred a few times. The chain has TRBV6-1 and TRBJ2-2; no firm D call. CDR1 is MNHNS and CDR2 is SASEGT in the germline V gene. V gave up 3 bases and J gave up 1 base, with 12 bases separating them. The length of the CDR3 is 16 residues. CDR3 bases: TGTGCCAGCAGTGATAGAGGACGCCTGAACACCGGGGAGCTGTTTTTT. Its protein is CASSDRGRLNTGELFF.

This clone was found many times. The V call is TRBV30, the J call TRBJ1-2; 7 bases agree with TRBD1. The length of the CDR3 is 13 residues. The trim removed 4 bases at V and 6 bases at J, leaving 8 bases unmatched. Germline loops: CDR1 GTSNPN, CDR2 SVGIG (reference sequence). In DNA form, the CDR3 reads TGTGCCTGGAACCAAGGGACAGCTCATGGCTACACCTTC. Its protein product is CAWNQGTAHGYTF. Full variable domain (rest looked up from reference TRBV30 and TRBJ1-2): SQTIHQWPATLVQPVGSPLSLECTVEGTSNPNLYWYRQAAGRGLQLLFYSVGIGQISSEVPQNLSASRPQDRQFILSSKKLLLSDSGFYLCAWNQGTAHGYTFGSGTRLTVV.

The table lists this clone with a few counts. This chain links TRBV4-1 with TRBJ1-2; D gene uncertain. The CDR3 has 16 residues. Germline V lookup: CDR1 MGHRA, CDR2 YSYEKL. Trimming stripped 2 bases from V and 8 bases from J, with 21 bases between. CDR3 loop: CASSQTTARYPSGYTF. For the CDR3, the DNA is TGCGCCAGCAGCCAAACCACCGCGCGCTACCCCAGCGGCTACACCTTC.

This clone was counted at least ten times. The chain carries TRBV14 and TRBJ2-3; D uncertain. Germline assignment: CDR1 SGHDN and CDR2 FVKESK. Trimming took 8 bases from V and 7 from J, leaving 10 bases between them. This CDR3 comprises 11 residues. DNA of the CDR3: TGTGCCAGCTCTACCGCGAATACGCAGTATTTT. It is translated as CASSTANTQYF.

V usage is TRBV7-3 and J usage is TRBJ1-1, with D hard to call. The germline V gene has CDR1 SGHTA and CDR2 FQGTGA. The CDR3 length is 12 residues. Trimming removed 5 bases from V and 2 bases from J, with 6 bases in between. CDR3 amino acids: CASSHSNTEAFF. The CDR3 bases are TGTGCCAGCAGCCATTCCAACACTGAAGCTTTCTTT.

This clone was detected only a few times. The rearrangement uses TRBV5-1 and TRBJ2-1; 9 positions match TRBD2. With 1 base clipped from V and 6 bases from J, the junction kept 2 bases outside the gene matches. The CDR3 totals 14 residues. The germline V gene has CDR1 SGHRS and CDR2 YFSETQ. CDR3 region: CASSLLLAGNEQFF. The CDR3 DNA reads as TGCGCCAGCAGCTTGTTACTAGCGGGCAATGAGCAGTTCTTC.

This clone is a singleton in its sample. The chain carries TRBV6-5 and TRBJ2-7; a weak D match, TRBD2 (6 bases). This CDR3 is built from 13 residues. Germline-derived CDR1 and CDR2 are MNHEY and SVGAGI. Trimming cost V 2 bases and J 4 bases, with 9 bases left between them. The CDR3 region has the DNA TGTGCCAGCAGTTACCGCGCGGGATACGAGCAGTACGTC. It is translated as CASSYRAGYEQYV.

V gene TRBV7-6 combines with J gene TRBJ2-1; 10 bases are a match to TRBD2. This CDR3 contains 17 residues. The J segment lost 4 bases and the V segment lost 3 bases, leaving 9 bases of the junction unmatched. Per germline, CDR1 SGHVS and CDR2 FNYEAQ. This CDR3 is CASSFSPSGRGYNEQFF. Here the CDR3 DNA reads TGTGCCAGCAGCTTTTCCCCCAGCGGGAGGGGTTACAATGAGCAGTTCTTC.

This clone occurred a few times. The CDR3 region has the DNA TGTGCCAGCCGGTCCTCGACAGGGTACCCCGGGGAGCTGTTTTTT. The encoded protein is CASRSSTGYPGELFF. This chain uses TRBV14 with TRBJ2-2; 7 bases match TRBD1. J was trimmed by 6 bases and V by 8 bases; bases with no gene match: 12. The CDR3 runs to 15 residues. CDR1 SGHDN and CDR2 FVKESK come from the germline V gene. Full variable domain (rest looked up from reference TRBV14 and TRBJ2-2): EAGVTQFPSHSVIEKGQTVTLRCDPISGHDNLYWYRRVMGKEIKFLLHFVKESKQDESGMPNNRFLAERTGGTYSTLKVQPAELEDSGVYFCASRSSTGYPGELFFGEGSRLTVL.

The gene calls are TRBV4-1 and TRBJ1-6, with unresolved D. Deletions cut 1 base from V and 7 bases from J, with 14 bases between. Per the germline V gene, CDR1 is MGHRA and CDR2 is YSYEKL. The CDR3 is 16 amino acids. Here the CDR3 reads CASSQGTPGPNSPLHF. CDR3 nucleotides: TGCGCCAGCAGCCAAGGGACCCCAGGTCCCAATTCACCCCTCCACTTT.

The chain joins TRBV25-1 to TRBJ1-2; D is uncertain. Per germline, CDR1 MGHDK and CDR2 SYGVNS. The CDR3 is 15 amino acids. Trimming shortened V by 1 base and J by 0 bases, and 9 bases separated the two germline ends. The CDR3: CASSEFGHSNYGYTF. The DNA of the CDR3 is TGTGCCAGCAGTGAATTCGGGCATTCTAACTATGGCTACACCTTC.

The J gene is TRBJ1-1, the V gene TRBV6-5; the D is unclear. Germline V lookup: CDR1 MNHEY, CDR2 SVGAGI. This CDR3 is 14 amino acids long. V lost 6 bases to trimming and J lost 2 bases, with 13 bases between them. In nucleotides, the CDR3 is TGTGCCAGCAGCGTGGTTATGGGAAACACTGAAGCTTTCTTT. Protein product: CASSVVMGNTEAFF.

The CDR3 DNA sequence: TGTGCCAGCAGCTTGGAGCCATACAATGAGCAGTTCTTC. Its protein product is CASSLEPYNEQFF. The V gene is TRBV7-9, the J gene TRBJ2-1; D not certain. The CDR3 has 13 residues. Germline loops: CDR1 SEHNR, CDR2 FQNEAQ (reference sequence). V lost 3 bases to trimming and J lost 4 bases, with 7 bases between them.

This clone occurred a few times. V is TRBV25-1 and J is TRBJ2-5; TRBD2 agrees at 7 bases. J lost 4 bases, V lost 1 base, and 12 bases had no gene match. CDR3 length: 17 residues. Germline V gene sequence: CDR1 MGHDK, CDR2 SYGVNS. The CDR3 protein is CASSELSLLAIGETQYF. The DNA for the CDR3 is TGTGCCAGCAGTGAATTGAGCCTACTAGCGATTGGAGAGACCCAGTACTTC.

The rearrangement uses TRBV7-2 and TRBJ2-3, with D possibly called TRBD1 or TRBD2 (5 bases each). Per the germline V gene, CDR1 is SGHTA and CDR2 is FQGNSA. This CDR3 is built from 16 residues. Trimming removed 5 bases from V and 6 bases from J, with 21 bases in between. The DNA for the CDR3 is TGTGCCAGCAGCATGGGGACCGCCCTCCGAGCGGATACGCAGTATTTT. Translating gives CASSMGTALRADTQYF.

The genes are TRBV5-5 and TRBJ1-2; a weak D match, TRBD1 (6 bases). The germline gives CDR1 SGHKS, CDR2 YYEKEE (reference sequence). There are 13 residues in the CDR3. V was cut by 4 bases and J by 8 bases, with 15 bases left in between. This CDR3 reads CASSPTPGEGYTF. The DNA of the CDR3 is TGTGCCAGCAGCCCCACCCCAGGGGAAGGCTACACCTTC. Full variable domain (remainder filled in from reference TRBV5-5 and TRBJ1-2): DAGVTQSPTHLIKTRGQQVTLRCSPISGHKSVSWYQQVLGQGPQFIFQYYEKEERGRGNFPDRFSARQFPNYSSELNVNALLLGDSALYLCASSPTPGEGYTFGSGTRLTVV.

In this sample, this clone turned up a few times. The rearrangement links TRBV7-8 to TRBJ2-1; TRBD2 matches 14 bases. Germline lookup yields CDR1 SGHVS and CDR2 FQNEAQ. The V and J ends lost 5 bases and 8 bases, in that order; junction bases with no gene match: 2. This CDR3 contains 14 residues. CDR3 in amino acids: CASSGLAGGYEQFF. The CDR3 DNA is TGTGCCAGCAGCGGACTAGCGGGAGGCTATGAGCAGTTCTTC.

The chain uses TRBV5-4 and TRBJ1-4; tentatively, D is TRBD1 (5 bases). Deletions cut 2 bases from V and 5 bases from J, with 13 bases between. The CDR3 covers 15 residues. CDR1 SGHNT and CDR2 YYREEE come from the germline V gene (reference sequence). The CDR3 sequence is CASSFAGAGNEKLFF. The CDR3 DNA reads TGTGCCAGCAGCTTTGCTGGGGCAGGGAATGAAAAACTGTTTTTT.

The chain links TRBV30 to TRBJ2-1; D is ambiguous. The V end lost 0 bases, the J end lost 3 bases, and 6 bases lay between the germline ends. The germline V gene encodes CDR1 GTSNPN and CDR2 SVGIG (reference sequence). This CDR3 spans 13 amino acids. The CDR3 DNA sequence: TGTGCCTGGAGTGTATTTAGCTACAATGAGCAGTTCTTC. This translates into CAWSVFSYNEQFF.

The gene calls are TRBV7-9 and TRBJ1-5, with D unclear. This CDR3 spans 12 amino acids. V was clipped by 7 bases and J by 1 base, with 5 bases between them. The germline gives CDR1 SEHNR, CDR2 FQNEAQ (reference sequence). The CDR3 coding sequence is TGTGCCAGCACCAAAAGCAATCAGCCCCAGCATTTT. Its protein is CASTKSNQPQHF.